A single sample is the source of the 20 T cell receptor beta chains below, sequenced in a study of T cell responses to AZD1222 COVID-19 vaccine. Method: immunoSEQ multiplex PCR; TCRdb's copy keeps in-frame clones and lacks some. The sample gives tens of thousands of clones, more than 80% of which show up once; about 2.5% is in the top ten. Specimen: peripheral blood, collected on day 0 of AZD1222 vaccination. Every receptor here comes from an adult in good health.

V is TRBV24-1 and J is TRBJ2-2, with a weak D call TRBD2 (6 bases). This CDR3 region has 14 residues. Germline loops: CDR1 KGHDR, CDR2 SFDVKD. The ends were cut back, 6 bases at V and 5 bases at J, with 12 bases in the middle. CDR3: CATSYGGTTGELFF. The CDR3 DNA sequence: TGTGCCACCAGTTATGGAGGGACGACCGGGGAGCTGTTTTTT.

The chain carries TRBV5-1 and TRBJ2-3; 7 positions match TRBD2. With V trimmed by 3 bases and J by 1 base, 2 bases remained unmatched. From germline, CDR1 is SGHRS and CDR2 YFSETQ. The CDR3 loop spans 14 amino acids. The CDR3 sequence: CASSWEGGTDTQYF. The CDR3 DNA reads as TGCGCCAGCAGCTGGGAGGGAGGCACAGATACGCAGTATTTT.

The chain has TRBV12-3 or TRBV12-4 and TRBJ1-2; no definite D call. This CDR3 comprises 12 residues. V was clipped by 6 bases and J by 2 bases, with 7 bases between them. The CDR3 DNA follows: TGTGCCAGCAGCCGGGCGAACTATGGCTACACCTTC. This encodes CASSRANYGYTF.

The V gene is TRBV19, the J gene TRBJ1-5; D call uncertain. Trimming took off 1 base at V and 6 bases at J, with 7 bases between the two ends. Germline assignment: CDR1 LNHDA and CDR2 SQIVND (reference sequence). CDR3 size: 13 residues. CDR3 DNA: TGTGCCAGTAGTATAGGGGTTAGTCAGCCCCAGCATTTT. Translation: CASSIGVSQPQHF.

The genes are TRBV5-1 and TRBJ2-3; 8 bases line up with TRBD2. Trimming removed 3 bases from V and 0 bases from J; junction bases left unmatched: 3. Germline V gene sequence: CDR1 SGHRS, CDR2 YFSETQ. The CDR3 is 15 residues long. CDR3 in DNA: TGCGCCAGCAGCTCAAGCGGGGGTAGCACAGATACGCAGTATTTT. It yields the protein CASSSSGGSTDTQYF.

The CDR3 spells CATNPGQGLMDTQYF. In nucleotides, the CDR3 is TGTGCCACTAACCCGGGACAGGGTTTGATGGATACGCAGTATTTT. J is TRBJ2-3 and V is TRBV24-1; 9 nucleotides align to TRBD1. This CDR3 spans 15 amino acids. Germline V lookup: CDR1 KGHDR, CDR2 SFDVKD. V shed 10 bases and J 6 bases; nucleotides not matched to a gene: 13.

The V and J genes are TRBV3-1 (or the pseudogene TRBV3-2) and TRBJ2-3; weak D call: TRBD2 (6 bases). This CDR3 has 15 amino acids. Germline V lookup: CDR1 LGHDT, CDR2 YNNKEL (reference sequence). Trimming stripped 3 bases from V and 0 bases from J, with 10 bases between. The CDR3 DNA reads TGTGCCAGCAGCCAGGGGGGACCTAGCACAGATACGCAGTATTTT. Amino acid sequence: CASSQGGPSTDTQYF.

This chain joins TRBV6-5 and TRBJ2-7, with 9 bases matching TRBD1. The CDR3 consists of 15 residues. CDR1 is MNHEY and CDR2 is SVGAGI in the germline V gene. Trimming at V came to 6 bases and at J to 5 bases, leaving 11 bases not matched to a gene. The CDR3 DNA is TGTGCCAGCAGGCCAACAGGGGGCCGGGACGACGAGCAGTACTTC. It specifies CASRPTGGRDDEQYF.

The CDR3, as DNA: TGTGCCAGCTCACTAAGGACGGCTGACTGGAACACCATATATTTT. Translating gives CASSLRTADWNTIYF. The chain links TRBV18 to TRBJ1-3, with unresolved D. With 4 bases removed from V and 7 bases from J, the gap between germline ends came to 17 bases. Looked up from germline, CDR1 is KGHSH and CDR2 is LQKENI. CDR3 length equals 15 residues.

This chain connects TRBV6-5 to TRBJ2-5; 8 positions match TRBD2. V lost 5 bases and J lost 3; bases outside the gene matches: 5. Germline V gene lookup returns CDR1 MNHEY and CDR2 SVGAGI. The CDR3 is made up of 14 amino acids. This CDR3 reads CASSNGGAEETQYF. In nucleotides, the CDR3 is TGTGCCAGCAGTAACGGGGGGGCAGAAGAGACCCAGTACTTC.

This clone was detected a few times. The gene calls are TRBV6-5 and TRBJ1-1; 9 bases are shared with TRBD1. Per the germline V gene, CDR1 is MNHEY and CDR2 is SVGAGI. V shed 4 bases, J shed 10 bases, and the junction held 7 bases outside the gene matches. The length of the CDR3 is 13 residues. The CDR3 coding sequence is TGTGCCAGCAGTTCGGATGTGACAGGGGGAGCTTTCTTT. It specifies CASSSDVTGGAFF.

This chain links TRBV7-8 with TRBJ2-1, with D possibly called TRBD1 or TRBD2 (5 bases each). Germline assignment: CDR1 SGHVS and CDR2 FQNEAQ. This CDR3 spans 15 amino acids. V was cut by 5 bases and J by 1 base, with 12 bases left in between. The CDR3 DNA sequence: TGTGCCAGCAGCCGACGGGACCGATCCTACAATGAGCAGTTCTTC. Translated: CASSRRDRSYNEQFF. Based on the CDR3 plus reference TRBV7-8 and TRBJ2-1, the full variable domain is GAGVSQSPRYKVAKRGQDVALRCDPISGHVSLFWYQQALGQGPEFLTYFQNEAQLDKSGLPSDRFFAERPEGSVSTLKIQRTQQEDSAVYLCASSRRDRSYNEQFFGPGTRLTVL.

This clone has more than one count but fewer than ten. V and J are TRBV5-1 and TRBJ2-2, with TRBD2 matching 10 bases. After removal of 4 bases from V and 9 bases from J, the junction contained 9 bases not matched to a gene. There are 15 residues in the CDR3. Germline loops: CDR1 SGHRS, CDR2 YFSETQ. CDR3 nucleotides: TGCGCCAGCAGCCCCGGACTAGCGGCCCCTCGGGAGCTGTTTTTT. This codes for CASSPGLAAPRELFF.

This rearrangement joins TRBV19 to TRBJ2-7; 9 bases map to TRBD1. The CDR3 runs 16 residues. The junction had 9 bases not matched to a gene; V was cut back by 4 bases and J by 2 bases. Germline CDR1 is LNHDA and CDR2 is SQIVND (reference sequence). This CDR3 is CASSRLQGAVTYEQYF. CDR3 DNA sequence: TGTGCCAGTAGTAGGCTACAGGGGGCTGTAACCTACGAGCAGTACTTC. The full variable domain, with the rest looked up from reference TRBV19 and TRBJ2-7, is DGGITQSPKYLFRKEGQNVTLSCEQNLNHDAMYWYRQDPGQGLRLIYYSQIVNDFQKGDIAEGYSVSREKKESFPLTVTSAQKNPTAFYLCASSRLQGAVTYEQYFGPGTRLTVT.

This chain uses TRBV7-8 with TRBJ2-7; 8 positions agree with TRBD1. J gave up 8 bases and V 4 bases, and 4 bases lay outside the gene matches. Germline V gene lookup returns CDR1 SGHVS and CDR2 FQNEAQ. CDR3 length: 12 residues. The CDR3 bases are TGTGCCAGCAGCTGGACAGGGCAACAGCAGTACTTC. Residues: CASSWTGQQQYF.

This clone is termed medium-sized. This sequence joins TRBV5-4 and TRBJ1-2; the match to TRBD1 covers 7 bases. CDR3 length equals 14 residues. CDR1 and CDR2 from the germline V gene are SGHNT and YYREEE (reference sequence). J was trimmed by 4 bases and V by 2 bases; bases with no gene match: 5. In DNA form, the CDR3 reads TGTGCCAGCAGCTTAGGACAGGCCCTCTATGGCTACACCTTC. This translates into CASSLGQALYGYTF.

Here the CDR3 reads CASSTTRGAPYEQYF. As DNA, the CDR3 is TGTGCCAGCAGTACCACACGTGGGGCTCCCTACGAGCAGTACTTC. The chain has TRBV27 and TRBJ2-7; a weak D match, TRBD1 (5 bases). CDR3 length: 15 amino acids. Trimming removed 5 bases at V and 2 bases at J, with 16 bases between. Germline V gene sequence: CDR1 MNHEY, CDR2 SMNVEV (reference sequence).

The chain is built from TRBV10-3 and TRBJ2-7; no firm D call. CDR1 and CDR2 (germline): ENHRY, SYGVKD. With 4 bases removed from V and 1 base from J, the gap between germline ends came to 8 bases. The CDR3 is 13 residues long. Written as DNA, the CDR3 is TGTGCCATCAGTGTTCCCGATTCCTACGAGCAGTACTTC. This sequence encodes CAISVPDSYEQYF.

The genes are TRBV7-9 and TRBJ2-1; 7 nucleotides match TRBD1. V trimming: 1 base; J trimming: 13 bases; junction bases outside the gene matches: 10. Germline V CDR1 and CDR2: SEHNR, FQNEAQ (reference sequence). This CDR3 comprises 14 residues. CDR3 nucleotides: TGTGCCAGCAGCTTAGGACAGGGATCCCTCGGTCAGTTCTTC. It is translated as CASSLGQGSLGQFF.

This clone appeared once. CDR3 DNA: TGTGCCATAGCTGTGGAGACCCAGTACTTC. This encodes CAIAVETQYF. The chain uses TRBV27 and TRBJ2-5, with D unresolved. From germline, CDR1 is MNHEY and CDR2 SMNVEV (reference sequence). Trimming pared 10 bases from V and 5 bases from J, leaving 8 bases between. The CDR3 contains 10 residues.